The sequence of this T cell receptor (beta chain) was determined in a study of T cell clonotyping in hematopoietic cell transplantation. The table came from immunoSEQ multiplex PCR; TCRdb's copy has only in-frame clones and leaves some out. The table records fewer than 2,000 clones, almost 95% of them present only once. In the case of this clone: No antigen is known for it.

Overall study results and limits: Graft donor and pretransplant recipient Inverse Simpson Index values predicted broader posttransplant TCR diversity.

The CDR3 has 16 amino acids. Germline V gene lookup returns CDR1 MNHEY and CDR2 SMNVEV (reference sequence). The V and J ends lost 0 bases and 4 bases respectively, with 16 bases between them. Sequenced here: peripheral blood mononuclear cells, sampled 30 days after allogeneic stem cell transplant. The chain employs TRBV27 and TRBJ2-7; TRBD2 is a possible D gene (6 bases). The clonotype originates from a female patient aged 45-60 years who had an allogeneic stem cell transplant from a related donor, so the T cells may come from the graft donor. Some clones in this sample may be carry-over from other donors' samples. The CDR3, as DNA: TGTGCCAGCAGTTTATCGCGGGGTCGGGTGAATTACGAGCAGTACTTC. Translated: CASSLSRGRVNYEQYF.